The clone carrying this T cell receptor beta chain appeared many times. The sample comes from a study of T cell repertoires in cytomegalovirus infection. Across the whole study: Public TCR beta signatures were indicative of both CMV infection and a matching HLA type.

In TCRdb, the reads were re-called with MiXCR into one record per CDR3 protein. The repertoire holds more than 400,000 distinct CDR3 sequences, with around 27% as singletons. From germline, CDR1 is SGHTA and CDR2 FQGNSA. The V gene end was trimmed by 3 bases and the J gene end by 4 bases; junction bases not matched to a gene: 1. This CDR3 spans 14 amino acids. The chain joins TRBV7-2 to TRBJ2-2; TRBD2 matches 8 bases. This sequence was found in a human donor in good health (CMV status not recorded). Some clones in this sample may be carry-over from other donors' samples. The source material was PBMCs. The CDR3 DNA is TGTGCCAGCAGCTTCCGGGAGGGCACCGGGGAGCTGTTTTTT. Protein sequence: CASSFREGTGELFF.